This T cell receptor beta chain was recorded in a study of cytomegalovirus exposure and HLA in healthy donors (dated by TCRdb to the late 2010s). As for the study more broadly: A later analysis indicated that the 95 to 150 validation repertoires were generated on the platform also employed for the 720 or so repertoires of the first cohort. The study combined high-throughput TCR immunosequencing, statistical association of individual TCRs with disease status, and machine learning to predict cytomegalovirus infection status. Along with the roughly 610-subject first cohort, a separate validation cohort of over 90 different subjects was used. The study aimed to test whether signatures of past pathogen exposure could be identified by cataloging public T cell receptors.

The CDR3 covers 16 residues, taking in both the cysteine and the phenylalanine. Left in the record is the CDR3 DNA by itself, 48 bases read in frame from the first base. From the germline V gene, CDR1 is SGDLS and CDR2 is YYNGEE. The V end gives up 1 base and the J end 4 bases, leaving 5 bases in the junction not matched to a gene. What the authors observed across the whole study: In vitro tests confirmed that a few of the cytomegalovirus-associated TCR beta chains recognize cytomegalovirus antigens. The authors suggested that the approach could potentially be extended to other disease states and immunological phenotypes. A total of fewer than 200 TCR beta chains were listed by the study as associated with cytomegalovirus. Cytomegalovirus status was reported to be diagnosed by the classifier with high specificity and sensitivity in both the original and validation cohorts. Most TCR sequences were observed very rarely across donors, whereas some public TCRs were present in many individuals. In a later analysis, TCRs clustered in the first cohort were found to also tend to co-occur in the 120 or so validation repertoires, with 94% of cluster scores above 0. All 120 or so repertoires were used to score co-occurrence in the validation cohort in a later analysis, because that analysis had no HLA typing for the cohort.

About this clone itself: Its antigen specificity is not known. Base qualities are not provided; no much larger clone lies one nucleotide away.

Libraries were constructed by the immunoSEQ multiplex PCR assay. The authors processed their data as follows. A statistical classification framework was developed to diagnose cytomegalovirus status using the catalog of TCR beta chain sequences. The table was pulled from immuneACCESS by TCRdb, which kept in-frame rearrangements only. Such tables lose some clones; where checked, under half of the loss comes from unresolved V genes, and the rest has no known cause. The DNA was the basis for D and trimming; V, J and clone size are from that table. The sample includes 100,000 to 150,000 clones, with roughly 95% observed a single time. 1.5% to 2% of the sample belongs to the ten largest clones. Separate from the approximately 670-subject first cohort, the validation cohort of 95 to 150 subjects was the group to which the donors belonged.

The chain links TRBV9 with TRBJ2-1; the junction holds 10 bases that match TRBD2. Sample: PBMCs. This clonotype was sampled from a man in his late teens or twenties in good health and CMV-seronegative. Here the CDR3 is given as CASSVPGLANYNEQFF. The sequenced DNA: TGTGCCAGCAGCGTACCGGGACTAGCGAATTACAATGAGCAGTTCTTC. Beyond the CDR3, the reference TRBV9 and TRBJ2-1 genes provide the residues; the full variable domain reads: DSGVTQTPKHLITATGQRVTLRCSPRSGDLSVYWYQQSLDQGLQFLIQYYNGEERAKGNILERFSAQQFPDLHSELNLSSLELGDSALYFCASSVPGLANYNEQFFGPGTRLTVL.